The following is a TCR beta chain sequence with its context. The antigen it recognizes is unknown. No quality values exist for individual bases; no much larger clone is one base distant. This entry comes from a study of T-cell memory formation after mild COVID-19 (dated by TCRdb to 2020 to 2022). With regard to the full study: Most TCR sequence clusters were specific to one of the two donors. In a couple of donors, T-cell clones that expanded and contracted after mild COVID-19 were followed by sequencing TCRalpha and TCRbeta repertoires longitudinally. The cohort was made up of two young adult volunteers, one female and one male, who were previously healthy. Broader findings and caveats from the paper: SARS-CoV-2 specificity was not confirmed for the second-wave clones peaking on day 37. Some responding clones were detected in pre-infection memory, suggesting pre-existing cross-reactive memory T cells joined the SARS-CoV-2 response. Contracting CD4+ clones appeared mostly in the CM and EM memory subsets, whereas CD8+ clones were enriched in EMRA. Only two mild cases were covered by the study, and larger cohorts that include severe cases with pre-infection samples were considered necessary. Clones that contracted from day 15 to 85 showed balanced CD4/CD8 phenotypes, whereas a second wave of clones that expanded from day 15 to 37 leaned towards CD4+.

Ficoll-Paque density gradient centrifugation was the method used to isolate PBMCs. Cut back by 8 bases and 5 bases, the V and J ends lie 9 bases apart. CDR1 and CDR2, looked up from the germline V gene (reference sequence), are MNHNY and SVGAGI. The CDR3 numbers 11 residues from cysteine through phenylalanine. This entry keeps only the CDR3 DNA: 33 bases, framed from base 1. The listed sequencing device is Illumina NovaSeq 6000. TCRalpha and TCRbeta cDNA libraries were built by 5'RACE with constant-segment primers, adding sample barcodes and unique molecular identifiers. RNA was extracted from every sample with Trizol reagent. The libraries were amplified in two PCR steps, and the second step added a second sample barcode and Illumina TruSeq adapters. The libraries were sequenced on an Illumina NovaSeq using 2 x 150 bp paired-end reads. As for how the authors treated the data: Demultiplexing of reads and collapsing into UMI-guided consensus sequences were performed with migec v1.2.7. Using mixcr v2.1.11, UMI consensuses were aligned to TRA and TRB V and J templates and then assembled into clonotypes. A clonotype was counted as expanded or contracted only when both edgeR and NoisET called the clonotype significant, with the noise models trained on biological replicates. For edgeR calls, the thresholds were a false discovery rate-adjusted p below 0.01 and a log2 fold-change of 1. As an exploratory analysis of dynamics, max-normalized trajectories of the 1000 most abundant clonotypes were examined with PCA combined with hierarchical clustering. The CD4 or CD8 phenotype of responding clones was assigned using the separately sequenced CD4+ and CD8+ repertoires. In-frame beta chains were kept once TCRdb had trimmed the public reads at Q25 with fastp and called clones with MiXCR. For every CDR3 protein sequence, its rows merge into one entry that carries the most common genes and DNA. These V and J calls originate from TCRdb's pipeline instead of the authors' own analysis. Across this sample there are 400,000 or so distinct CDR3 sequences, with about 20% seen only once. Around 8.4% of the sample is in the top ten clones.

The chain is assembled from TRBV6-6 and TRBJ1-2, with the D gene too uncertain to name. This clonotype was sampled from an adult woman who had mild COVID-19 (a few samples of this study predate the infection). The sample titles of this study are shuffled in the database, so cell type and time point are left out; the donor was told from shared clones. The sequencing sample was made of PBMCs or a T cell subset sorted from them (not recorded which). The nucleotides are TGTGCCAGCGAGAATGGGTATGGCTACACCTTC. This gives the protein CASENGYGYTF.